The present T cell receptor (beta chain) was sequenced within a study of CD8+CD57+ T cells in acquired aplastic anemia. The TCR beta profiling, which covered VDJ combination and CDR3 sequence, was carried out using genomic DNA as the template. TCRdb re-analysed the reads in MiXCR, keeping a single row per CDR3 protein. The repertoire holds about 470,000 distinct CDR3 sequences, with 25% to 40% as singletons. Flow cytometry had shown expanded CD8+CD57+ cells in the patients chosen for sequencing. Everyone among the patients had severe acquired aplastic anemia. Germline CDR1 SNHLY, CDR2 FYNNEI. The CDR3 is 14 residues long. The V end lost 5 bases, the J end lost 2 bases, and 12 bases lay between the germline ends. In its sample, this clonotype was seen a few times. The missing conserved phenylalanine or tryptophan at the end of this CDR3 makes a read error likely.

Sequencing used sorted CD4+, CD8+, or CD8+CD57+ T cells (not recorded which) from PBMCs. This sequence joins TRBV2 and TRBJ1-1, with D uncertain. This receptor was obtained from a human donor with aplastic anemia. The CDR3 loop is CASSPASSNTEAFS. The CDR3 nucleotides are TGTGCCAGCAGTCCCGCGAGCAGTAACACTGAAGCTTTCTCT.